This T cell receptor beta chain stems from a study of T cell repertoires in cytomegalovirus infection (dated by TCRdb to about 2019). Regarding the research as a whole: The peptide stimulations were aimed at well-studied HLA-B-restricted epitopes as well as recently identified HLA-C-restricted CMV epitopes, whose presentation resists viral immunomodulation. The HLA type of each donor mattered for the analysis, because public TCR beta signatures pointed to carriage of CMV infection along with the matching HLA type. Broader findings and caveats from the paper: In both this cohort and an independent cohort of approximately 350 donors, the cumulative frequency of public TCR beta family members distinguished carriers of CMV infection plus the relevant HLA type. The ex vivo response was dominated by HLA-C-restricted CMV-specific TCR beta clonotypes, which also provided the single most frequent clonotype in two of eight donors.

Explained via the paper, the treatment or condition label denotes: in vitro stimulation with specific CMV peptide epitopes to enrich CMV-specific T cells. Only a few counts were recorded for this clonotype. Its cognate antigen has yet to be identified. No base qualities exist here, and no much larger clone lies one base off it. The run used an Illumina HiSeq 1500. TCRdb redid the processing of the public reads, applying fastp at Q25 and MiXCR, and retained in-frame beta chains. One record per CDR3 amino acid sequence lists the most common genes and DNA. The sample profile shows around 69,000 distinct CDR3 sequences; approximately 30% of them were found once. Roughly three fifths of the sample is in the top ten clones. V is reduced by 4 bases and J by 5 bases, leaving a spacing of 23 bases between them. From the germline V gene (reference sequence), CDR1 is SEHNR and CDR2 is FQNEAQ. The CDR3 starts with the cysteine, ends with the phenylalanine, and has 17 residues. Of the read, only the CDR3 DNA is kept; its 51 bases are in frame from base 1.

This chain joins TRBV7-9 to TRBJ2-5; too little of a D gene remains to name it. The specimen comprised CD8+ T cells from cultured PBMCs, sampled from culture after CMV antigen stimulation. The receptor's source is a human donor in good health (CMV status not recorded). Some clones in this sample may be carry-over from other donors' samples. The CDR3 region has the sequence CASSSSRERLPVETQYF. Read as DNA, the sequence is TGTGCCAGCAGCTCAAGTCGTGAGCGCCTGCCTGTTGAGACCCAGTACTTC.